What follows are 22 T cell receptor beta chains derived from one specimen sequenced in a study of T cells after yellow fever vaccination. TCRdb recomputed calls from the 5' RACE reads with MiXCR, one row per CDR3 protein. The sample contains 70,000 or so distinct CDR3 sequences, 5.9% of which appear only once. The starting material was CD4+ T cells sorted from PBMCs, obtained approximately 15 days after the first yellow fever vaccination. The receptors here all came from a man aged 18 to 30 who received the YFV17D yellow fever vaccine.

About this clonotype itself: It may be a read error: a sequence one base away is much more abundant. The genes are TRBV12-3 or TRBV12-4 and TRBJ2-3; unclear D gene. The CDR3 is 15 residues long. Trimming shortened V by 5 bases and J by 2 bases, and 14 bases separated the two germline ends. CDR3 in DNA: TGTGCCAGCAGTAGCCGGTACACTTACACAGATACGCAGTATTTT. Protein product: CASSSRYTYTDTQYF.

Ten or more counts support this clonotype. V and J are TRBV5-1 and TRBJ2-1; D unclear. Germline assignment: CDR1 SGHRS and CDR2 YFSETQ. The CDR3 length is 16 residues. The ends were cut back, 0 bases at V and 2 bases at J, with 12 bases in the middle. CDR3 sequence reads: CASSLGTHYPYNEQFF. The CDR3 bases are TGCGCCAGCAGCTTGGGGACCCATTACCCCTACAATGAGCAGTTCTTC.

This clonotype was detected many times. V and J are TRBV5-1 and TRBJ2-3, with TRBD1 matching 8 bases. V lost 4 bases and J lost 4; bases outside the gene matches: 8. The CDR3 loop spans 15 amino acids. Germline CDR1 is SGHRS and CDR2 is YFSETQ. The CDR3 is CASSRTGIGSDTQYF. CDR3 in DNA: TGCGCCAGCAGCCGGACAGGGATCGGCTCAGATACGCAGTATTTT.

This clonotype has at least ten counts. CDR3 coding DNA: TGTGCCAGCATCGACAGGGGGCGAGGAACTGAAGCTTTCTTT. It codes for CASIDRGRGTEAFF. The chain recombines TRBV27 with TRBJ1-1, with 10 bases lining up with TRBD1. The ends lost 7 bases at V and 5 bases at J; junction bases unmatched: 7. The CDR3 is 14 residues long. From germline, CDR1 is MNHEY and CDR2 SMNVEV (reference sequence).

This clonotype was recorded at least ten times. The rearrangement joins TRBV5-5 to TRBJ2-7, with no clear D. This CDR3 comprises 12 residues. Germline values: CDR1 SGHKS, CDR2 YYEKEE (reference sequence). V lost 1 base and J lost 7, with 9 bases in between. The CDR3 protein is CASSLHSGEQYV. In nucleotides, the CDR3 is TGTGCCAGCAGCTTGCACTCCGGTGAGCAGTACGTC.

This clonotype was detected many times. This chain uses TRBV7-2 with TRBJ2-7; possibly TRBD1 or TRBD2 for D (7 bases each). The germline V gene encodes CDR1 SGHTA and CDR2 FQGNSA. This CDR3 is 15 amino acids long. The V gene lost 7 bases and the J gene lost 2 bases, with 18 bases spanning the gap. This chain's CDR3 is CASTPGGGVPYEQYF. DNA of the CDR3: TGTGCCAGCACCCCAGGGGGGGGGGTCCCCTACGAGCAGTACTTC.

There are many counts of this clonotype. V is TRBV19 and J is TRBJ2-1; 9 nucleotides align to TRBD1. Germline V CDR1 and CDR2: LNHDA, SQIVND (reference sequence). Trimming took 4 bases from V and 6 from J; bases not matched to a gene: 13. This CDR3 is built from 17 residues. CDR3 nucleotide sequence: TGTGCCAGTAGTACCTTACAGGGGGCGAGTTTGCTCAATGAGCAGTTCTTC. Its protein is CASSTLQGASLLNEQFF.

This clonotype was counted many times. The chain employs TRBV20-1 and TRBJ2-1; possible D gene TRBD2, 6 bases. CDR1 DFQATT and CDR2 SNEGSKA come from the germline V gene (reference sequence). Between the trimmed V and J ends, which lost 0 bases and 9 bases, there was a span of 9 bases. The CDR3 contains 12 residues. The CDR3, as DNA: TGCAGTGCTAGAGATACGGGGGTTGAGCAGTTCTTC. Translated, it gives CSARDTGVEQFF.

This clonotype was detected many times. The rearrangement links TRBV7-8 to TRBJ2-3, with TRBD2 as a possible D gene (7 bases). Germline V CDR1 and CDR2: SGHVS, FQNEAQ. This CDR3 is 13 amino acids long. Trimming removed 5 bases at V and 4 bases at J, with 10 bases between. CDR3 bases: TGTGCCAGCAGCCGGGGGGCCGCAGATACGCAGTATTTT. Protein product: CASSRGAADTQYF.

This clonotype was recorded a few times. The CDR3 region is CASETSVRTGELFF. The CDR3 bases are TGCGCCAGCGAAACTAGCGTGCGAACCGGGGAGCTGTTTTTT. The gene calls are TRBV5-1 and TRBJ2-2; TRBD2 matches 7 bases. Unmatched junction bases numbered 8, after V lost 7 bases and J lost 5 bases. The CDR3 covers 14 residues. Germline V gene sequence: CDR1 SGHRS, CDR2 YFSETQ.

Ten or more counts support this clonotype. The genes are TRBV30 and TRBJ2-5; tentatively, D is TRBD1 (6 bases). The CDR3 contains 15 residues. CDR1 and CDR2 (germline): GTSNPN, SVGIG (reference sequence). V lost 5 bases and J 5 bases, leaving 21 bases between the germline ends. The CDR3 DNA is TGTGCCTGGGACAAGACGTTTACAGGGTTGGAGACCCAGTACTTC. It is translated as CAWDKTFTGLETQYF.

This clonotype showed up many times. The CDR3 reads CASNGPGAANYGYTF. The CDR3 DNA follows: TGTGCCAGCAACGGGCCAGGGGCAGCTAACTATGGCTACACCTTC. V gene TRBV11-2 combines with J gene TRBJ1-2; D possibly corresponds to TRBD1 (6 bases). The germline CDR1 and CDR2 sequences are SGHAT and FQNNGV. Trimming removed 7 bases at V and 0 bases at J, with 15 bases between. The CDR3 contains 15 residues.

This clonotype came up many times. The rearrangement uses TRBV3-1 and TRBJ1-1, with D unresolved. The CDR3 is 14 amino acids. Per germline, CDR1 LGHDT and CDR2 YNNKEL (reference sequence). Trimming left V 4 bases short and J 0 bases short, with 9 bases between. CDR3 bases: TGTGCCAGCAGCCGCCGGACGGTGAACACTGAAGCTTTCTTT. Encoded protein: CASSRRTVNTEAFF. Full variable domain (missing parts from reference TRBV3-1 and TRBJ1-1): DTAVSQTPKYLVTQMGNDKSIKCEQNLGHDTMYWYKQDSKKFLKIMFSYNNKELIINETVPNRFSPKSPDKAHLNLHINSLELGDSAVYFCASSRRTVNTEAFFGQGTRLTVV.

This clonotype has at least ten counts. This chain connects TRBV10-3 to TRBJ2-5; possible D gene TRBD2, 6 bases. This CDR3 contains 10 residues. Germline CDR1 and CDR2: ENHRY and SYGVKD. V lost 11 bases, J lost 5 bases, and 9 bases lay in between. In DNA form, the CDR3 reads TGTGCCGCGGGGCGGGAGACCCAGTACTTC. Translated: CAAGRETQYF.

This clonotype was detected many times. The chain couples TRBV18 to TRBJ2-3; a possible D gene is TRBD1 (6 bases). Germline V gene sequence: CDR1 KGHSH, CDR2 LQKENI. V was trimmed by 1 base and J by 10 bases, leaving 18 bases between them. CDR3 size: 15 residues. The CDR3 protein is CASSPRGPVAMAQYF. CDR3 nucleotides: TGTGCCAGCTCACCACGGGGGCCAGTCGCTATGGCGCAGTATTTT.

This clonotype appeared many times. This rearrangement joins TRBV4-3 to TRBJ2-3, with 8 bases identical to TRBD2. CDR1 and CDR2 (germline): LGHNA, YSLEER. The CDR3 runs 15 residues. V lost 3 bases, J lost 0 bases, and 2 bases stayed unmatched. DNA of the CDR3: TGCGCCAGCAGCCAGCGGGGGGCTAGCACAGATACGCAGTATTTT. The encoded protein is CASSQRGASTDTQYF.

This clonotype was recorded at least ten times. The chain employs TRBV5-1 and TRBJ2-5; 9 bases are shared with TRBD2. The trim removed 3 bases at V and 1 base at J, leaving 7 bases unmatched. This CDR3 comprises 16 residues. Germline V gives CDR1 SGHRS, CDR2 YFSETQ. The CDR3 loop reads CASSSANSGGQETQYF. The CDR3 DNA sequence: TGCGCCAGCAGCTCCGCTAATAGCGGGGGCCAAGAGACCCAGTACTTC.

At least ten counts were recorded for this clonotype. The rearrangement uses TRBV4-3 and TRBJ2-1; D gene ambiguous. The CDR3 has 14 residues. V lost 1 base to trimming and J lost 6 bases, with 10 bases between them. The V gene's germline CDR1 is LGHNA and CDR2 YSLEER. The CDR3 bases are TGCGCCAGCAGCCAAGTAAGGGAATCCAATGAGCAGTTCTTC. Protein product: CASSQVRESNEQFF.

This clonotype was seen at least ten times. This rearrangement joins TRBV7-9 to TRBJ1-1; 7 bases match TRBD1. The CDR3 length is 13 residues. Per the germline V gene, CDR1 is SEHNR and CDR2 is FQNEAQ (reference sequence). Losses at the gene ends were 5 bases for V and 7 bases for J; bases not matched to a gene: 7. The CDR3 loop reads CASSLGQTGEAFF. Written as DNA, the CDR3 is TGTGCCAGCAGCCTGGGACAGACCGGTGAAGCTTTCTTT.

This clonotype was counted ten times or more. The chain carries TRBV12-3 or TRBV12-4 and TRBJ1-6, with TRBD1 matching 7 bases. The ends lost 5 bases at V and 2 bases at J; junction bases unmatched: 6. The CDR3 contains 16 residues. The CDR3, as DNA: TGTGCCAGCAGTACCTTCGGGACAGCCTATAATTCACCCCTCCACTTT. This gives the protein CASSTFGTAYNSPLHF.

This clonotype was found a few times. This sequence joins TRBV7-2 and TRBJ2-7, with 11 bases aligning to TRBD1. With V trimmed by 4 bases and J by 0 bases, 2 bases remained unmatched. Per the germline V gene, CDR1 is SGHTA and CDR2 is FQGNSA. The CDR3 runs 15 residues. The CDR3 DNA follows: TGTGCCAGCAGCTGGACAGGGGGCAACTCCTACGAGCAGTACTTC. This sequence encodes CASSWTGGNSYEQYF.

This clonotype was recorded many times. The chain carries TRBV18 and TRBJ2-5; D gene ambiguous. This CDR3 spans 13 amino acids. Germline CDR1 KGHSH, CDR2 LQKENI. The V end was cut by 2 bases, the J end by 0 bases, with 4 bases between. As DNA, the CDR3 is TGTGCCAGCTCACCAACCAACCAAGAGACCCAGTACTTC. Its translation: CASSPTNQETQYF.